This TCR beta chain comes out of a study of shared clonotypes between healthy human individuals. To note about this clone: As yet, its antigen is unknown.

Naive CD8 cells were CD45RO-negative, positively selected for CCR7, excluding terminally differentiated effector memory CD45RA+ cells. In the original workflow: From ImmunoSEQ came sequences covering only the junction and carrying no quality scores, so filtering differed. Libraries were prepared by immunoSEQ multiplex PCR; TCRdb keeps only in-frame clonotypes and omits some of them. The V and J calls and clone size are taken from that table; D and trimming were inferred from the DNA. Counted here are roughly 2 million clones, around 96% occurring once; the ten biggest clones make up roughly 1%. Trimming left V 6 bases short and J 10 bases short, with 22 bases between. CDR1 is MNHNS, CDR2 SASEGT, per germline. The CDR3 loop spans 15 amino acids. Study-level results: Four donors had around 5% of their naive CD4 clonotypes in common. Naive subsets tended to show greater estimated richness than memory subsets. Sharing of clonotypes among donors was expected to vary with sequencing depth.

The sample comprised naive CD8+ T cells sorted from blood. The receptor comes from a man between 18 and 29 years old in good health. The rearrangement links TRBV6-1 to TRBJ2-1; D possibly uses TRBD1 or TRBD2 (6 bases each). The CDR3 nucleotides are TGTGCCAGCAGCGAGTTGGGGGGCGCTTCTTGGGAGCAGTTCTTC. The encoded protein is CASSELGGASWEQFF.